This T cell receptor (beta chain) was sequenced in a study of blood T cell repertoires in COVID-19. Study overall: Sites across the United States, Italy and Spain contributed samples from acute and convalescent COVID-19. In each case, the material was cDNA or gDNA derived from T cells, B-cell-depleted T cells, or PBMCs.

How the authors handled the data: Nucleated cell number was recorded as an estimate derived from reference gene primer amplification. The repertoire was sequenced with immunoSEQ multiplex PCR; TCRdb's copy has only in-frame clones and lacks some. V and J calls and clone size are those listed in that table; D and trimming were worked out from the DNA. Seen here are about 200,000 clones, around 82% observed once, and the top ten hold roughly 2.6%. The CDR3 extends over 12 amino acids. The germline V gene encodes CDR1 KGHSH and CDR2 LQKENI. The ends were cut back, 3 bases at V and 11 bases at J, with 11 bases in the middle.

Sequenced sample: peripheral blood. The receptor was isolated from a woman aged 40 to 50 with active or convalescent COVID-19. The chain employs TRBV18 and TRBJ1-5, with unresolved D. The CDR3 nucleotides are TGTGCCAGCTCACCCTTCGGAGGAGCCCAGCATTTT. It is translated as CASSPFGGAQHF. Based on the CDR3 plus reference TRBV18 and TRBJ1-5, the full variable domain is NAGVMQNPRHLVRRRGQEARLRCSPMKGHSHVYWYRQLPEEGLKFMVYLQKENIIDESGMPKERFSAEFPKEGPSILRIQQVVRGDSAAYFCASSPFGGAQHFGDGTRLSIL.